These 8 T cell receptor beta chains share one sample of origin, sequenced in a study of response to subunit inactivated influenza vaccine. TCRdb reprocessed the RT-PCR reads via MiXCR and lists one record per CDR3 protein. Here the sample spans 400,000 to 650,000 distinct CDR3 sequences, approximately 7.7% being singletons. The sequences come from PBMCs from blood, collected 23 months after vaccination. These receptors were obtained from a man aged 45 to 70 who received an inactivated influenza vaccine.

Ten or more counts support this clonotype. The J gene is TRBJ1-3, the V gene TRBV11-2, with D unclear. There are 15 residues in the CDR3. Germline V gene data show CDR1 as SGHAT and CDR2 as FQNNGV. V was pared by 1 base and J by 0 bases, with 7 bases between. The CDR3, as DNA: TGTGCCAGCAGCTTAGTGGCCGACTCTGGAAACACCATATATTTT. Residues: CASSLVADSGNTIYF.

This clonotype came up a few times. The chain carries TRBV4-3 and TRBJ2-7; perhaps D is TRBD1 or TRBD2 (6 bases each). Trimming took 0 bases from V and 7 from J, leaving 16 bases between them. Germline CDR1 reads LGHNA; CDR2 reads YSLEER. This CDR3 region has 15 residues. CDR3 sequence reads: CASSQDRGLVREQYF. The CDR3 nucleotides are TGCGCCAGCAGCCAAGATCGGGGGCTTGTGCGGGAGCAGTACTTC.

This clonotype was picked up a small number of times. The chain is built from TRBV29-1 and TRBJ2-2, with 7 bases identical to TRBD1. Trimming took 4 bases from V and 1 from J; bases not matched to a gene: 3. The CDR3 sequence is 14 residues long. The germline gives CDR1 SQVTM, CDR2 ANQGSEA. The CDR3 DNA is TGCAGCGTTGGGTGGGACAGGAACACCGGGGAGCTGTTTTTT. Its protein product is CSVGWDRNTGELFF.

This clonotype was seen a handful of times. The chain recombines TRBV2 with TRBJ1-4; D might be TRBD1 (5 bases). This CDR3 region has 13 residues. V gave up 9 bases and J gave up 3 bases, with 11 bases separating them. Per the germline V gene, CDR1 is SNHLY and CDR2 is FYNNEI. This CDR3 is CARGTVANEKLFF. The CDR3 nucleotides read TGTGCCAGGGGGACGGTCGCTAATGAAAAACTGTTTTTT.

The J gene is TRBJ2-1, the V gene TRBV28, with 8 bases identical to TRBD2. The germline V gene has CDR1 MDHEN and CDR2 SYDVKM. The V segment lost 6 bases and the J segment 4 bases; nucleotides outside the gene matches: 8. The CDR3 covers 15 residues. Written as DNA, the CDR3 is TGTGCCAGCAGCACCGGGACTAGACCGTACAATGAGCAGTTCTTC. It codes for CASSTGTRPYNEQFF.

This clonotype has a handful of counts. The chain is built from TRBV20-1 and TRBJ2-3, with 9 bases aligning to TRBD1. Germline V lookup: CDR1 DFQATT, CDR2 SNEGSKA (reference sequence). V trimming: 6 bases; J trimming: 5 bases; junction bases outside the gene matches: 12. The CDR3 extends over 15 amino acids. This CDR3 reads CSARTGAESGDTQYF. Written as DNA, the CDR3 is TGCAGTGCCCGGACAGGGGCCGAATCGGGAGATACGCAGTATTTT.

This clonotype occurred a few times. J is TRBJ1-1 and V is TRBV7-9; 8 positions match TRBD1. With V trimmed by 4 bases and J by 3 bases, 7 bases remained unmatched. The CDR3 covers 15 residues. Germline V CDR1 and CDR2: SEHNR, FQNEAQ (reference sequence). CDR3: CASSSGQGGDTEAFF. CDR3 DNA sequence: TGTGCCAGCAGCTCCGGACAGGGCGGGGACACTGAAGCTTTCTTT.

This chain links TRBV7-8 with TRBJ1-5; maybe TRBD1 (5 bases). The V gene's germline CDR1 is SGHVS and CDR2 FQNEAQ. The V and J ends lost 2 bases and 5 bases respectively, with 19 bases between them. The CDR3 totals 17 residues. CDR3 in amino acids: CASSLIPGMGMYQPQHF. CDR3 DNA: TGTGCCAGCAGCTTAATTCCAGGGATGGGCATGTATCAGCCCCAGCATTTT.